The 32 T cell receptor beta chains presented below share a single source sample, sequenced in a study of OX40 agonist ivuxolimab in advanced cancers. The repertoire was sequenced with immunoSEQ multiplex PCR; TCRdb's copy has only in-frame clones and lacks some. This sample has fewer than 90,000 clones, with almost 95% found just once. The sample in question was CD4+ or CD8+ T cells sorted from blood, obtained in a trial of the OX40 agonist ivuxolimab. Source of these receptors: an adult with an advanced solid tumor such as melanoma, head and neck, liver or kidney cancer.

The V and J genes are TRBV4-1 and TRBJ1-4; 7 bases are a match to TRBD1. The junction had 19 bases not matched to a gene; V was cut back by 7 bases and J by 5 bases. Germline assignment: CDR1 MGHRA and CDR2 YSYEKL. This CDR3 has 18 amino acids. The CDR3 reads CASMPLGQPLRVNEKLFF. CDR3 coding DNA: TGCGCCAGCATGCCTTTGGGACAGCCTTTAAGGGTGAATGAAAAACTGTTTTTT.

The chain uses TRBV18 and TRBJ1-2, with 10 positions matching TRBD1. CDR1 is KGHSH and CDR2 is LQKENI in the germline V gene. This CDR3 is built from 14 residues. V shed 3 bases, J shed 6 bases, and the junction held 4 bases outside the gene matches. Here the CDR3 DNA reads TGTGCCAGCTCACCGTCGACAGGGGGCGATGGCTACACCTTC. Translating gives CASSPSTGGDGYTF.

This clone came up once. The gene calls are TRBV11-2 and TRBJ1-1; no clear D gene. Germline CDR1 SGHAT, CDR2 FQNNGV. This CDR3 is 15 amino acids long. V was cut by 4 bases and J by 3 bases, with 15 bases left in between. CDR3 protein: CASSSPKGSHTEAFF. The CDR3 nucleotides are TGTGCCAGCAGCTCACCAAAAGGGTCACACACTGAAGCTTTCTTT.

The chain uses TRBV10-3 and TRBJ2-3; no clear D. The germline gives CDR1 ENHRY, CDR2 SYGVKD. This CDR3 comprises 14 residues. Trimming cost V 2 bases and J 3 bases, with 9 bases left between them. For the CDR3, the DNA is TGTGCCATCAGTGAGCCCCAAACTACAGATACGCAGTATTTT. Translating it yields CAISEPQTTDTQYF.

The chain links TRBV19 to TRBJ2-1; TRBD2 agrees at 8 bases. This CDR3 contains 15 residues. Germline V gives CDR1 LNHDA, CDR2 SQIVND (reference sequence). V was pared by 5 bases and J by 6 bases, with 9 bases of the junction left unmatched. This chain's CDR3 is CASSVWGGGLNEQFF. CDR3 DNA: TGTGCCAGTAGTGTTTGGGGCGGGGGGCTCAATGAGCAGTTCTTC.

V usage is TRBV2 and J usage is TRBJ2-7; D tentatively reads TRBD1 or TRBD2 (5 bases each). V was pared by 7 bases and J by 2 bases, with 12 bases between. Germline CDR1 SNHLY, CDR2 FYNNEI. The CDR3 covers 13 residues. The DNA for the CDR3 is TGTGCCAGCACTCGGCAGGGACCCTACGAGCAGTACTTC. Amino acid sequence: CASTRQGPYEQYF.

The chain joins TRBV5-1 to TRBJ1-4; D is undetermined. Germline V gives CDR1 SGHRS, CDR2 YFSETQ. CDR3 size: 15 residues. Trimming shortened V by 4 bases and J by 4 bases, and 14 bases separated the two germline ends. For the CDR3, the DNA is TGCGCCAGCAGCATTACCGGGTCGCGTAATGAAAAACTGTTTTTT. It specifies CASSITGSRNEKLFF.

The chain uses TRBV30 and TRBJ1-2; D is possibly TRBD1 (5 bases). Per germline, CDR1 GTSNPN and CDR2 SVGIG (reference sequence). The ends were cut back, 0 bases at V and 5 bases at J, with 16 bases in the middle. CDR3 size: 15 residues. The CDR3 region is CAWSVRQLRDYGYTF. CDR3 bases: TGTGCCTGGAGTGTCCGACAGCTGAGAGATTATGGCTACACCTTC.

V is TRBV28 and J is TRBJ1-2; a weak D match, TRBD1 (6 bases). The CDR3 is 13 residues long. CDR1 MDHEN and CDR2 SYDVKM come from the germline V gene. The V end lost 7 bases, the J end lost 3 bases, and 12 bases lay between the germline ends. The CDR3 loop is CASTLRGYYGYTF. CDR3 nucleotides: TGTGCCAGCACCTTAAGGGGGTACTATGGCTACACCTTC.

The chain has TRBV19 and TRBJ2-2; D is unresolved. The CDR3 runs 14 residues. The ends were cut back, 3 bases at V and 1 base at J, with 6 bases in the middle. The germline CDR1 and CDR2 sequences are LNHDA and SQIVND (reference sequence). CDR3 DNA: TGTGCCAGTAGTATCCTCCAGAACACCGGGGAGCTGTTTTTT. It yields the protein CASSILQNTGELFF.

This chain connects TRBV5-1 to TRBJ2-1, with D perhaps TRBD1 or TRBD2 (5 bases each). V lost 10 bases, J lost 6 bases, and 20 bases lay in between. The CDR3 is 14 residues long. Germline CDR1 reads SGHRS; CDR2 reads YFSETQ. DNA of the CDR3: TGCGCCGGCTACGACAGCCCGGGGAGCAATGAGCAGTTCTTC. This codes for CAGYDSPGSNEQFF.

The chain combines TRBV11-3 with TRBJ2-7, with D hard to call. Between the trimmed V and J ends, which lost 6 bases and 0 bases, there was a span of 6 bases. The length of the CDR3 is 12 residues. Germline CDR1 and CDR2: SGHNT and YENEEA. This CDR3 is CASRGGSYEQYF. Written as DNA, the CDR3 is TGTGCCAGCAGGGGCGGCTCCTACGAGCAGTACTTC.

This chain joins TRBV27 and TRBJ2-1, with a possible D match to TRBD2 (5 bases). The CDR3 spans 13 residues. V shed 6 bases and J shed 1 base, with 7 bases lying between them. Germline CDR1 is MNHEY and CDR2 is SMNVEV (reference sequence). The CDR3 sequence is CASRRRSYNEQFF. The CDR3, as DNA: TGTGCCAGCAGGAGGAGGTCCTACAATGAGCAGTTCTTC.

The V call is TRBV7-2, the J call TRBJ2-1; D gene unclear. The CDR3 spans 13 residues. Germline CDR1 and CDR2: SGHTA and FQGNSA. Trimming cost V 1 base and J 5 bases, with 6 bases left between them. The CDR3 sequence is CASSLGYDNEQFF. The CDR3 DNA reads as TGTGCCAGCAGCTTAGGGTATGACAATGAGCAGTTCTTC.

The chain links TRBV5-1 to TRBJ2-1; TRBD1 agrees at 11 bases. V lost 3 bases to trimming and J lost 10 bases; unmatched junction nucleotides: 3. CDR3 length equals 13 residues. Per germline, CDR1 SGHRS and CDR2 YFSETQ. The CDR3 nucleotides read TGCGCCAGCAGCTGGGACAGGGGGGACGAGCAGTTCTTC. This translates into CASSWDRGDEQFF. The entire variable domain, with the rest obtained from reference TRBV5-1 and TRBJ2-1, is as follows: KAGVTQTPRYLIKTRGQQVTLSCSPISGHRSVSWYQQTPGQGLQFLFEYFSETQRNKGNFPGRFSGRQFSNSRSEMNVSTLELGDSALYLCASSWDRGDEQFFGPGTRLTVL.

This CDR3 is CASSSTSGRETQYF. The CDR3 bases are TGTGCCAGCAGTTCCACTAGCGGGAGAGAGACCCAGTACTTC. The chain combines TRBV28 with TRBJ2-5; the match to TRBD2 covers 11 bases. The CDR3 is 14 amino acids. Germline V gene sequence: CDR1 MDHEN, CDR2 SYDVKM. The V and J ends lost 4 bases and 4 bases, in that order; junction bases with no gene match: 2.

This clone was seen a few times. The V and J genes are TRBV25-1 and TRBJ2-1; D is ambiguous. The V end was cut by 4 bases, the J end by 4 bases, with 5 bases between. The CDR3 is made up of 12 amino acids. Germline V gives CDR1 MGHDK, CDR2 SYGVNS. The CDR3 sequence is CASSAHYNEQFF. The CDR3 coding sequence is TGTGCCAGCAGTGCACATTACAATGAGCAGTTCTTC.

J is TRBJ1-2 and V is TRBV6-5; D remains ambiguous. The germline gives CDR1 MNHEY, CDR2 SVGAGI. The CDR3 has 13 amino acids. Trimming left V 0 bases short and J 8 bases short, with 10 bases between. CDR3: CASSYSLVLGYTF. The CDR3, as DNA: TGTGCCAGCAGTTACTCTTTAGTTCTCGGCTACACCTTC.

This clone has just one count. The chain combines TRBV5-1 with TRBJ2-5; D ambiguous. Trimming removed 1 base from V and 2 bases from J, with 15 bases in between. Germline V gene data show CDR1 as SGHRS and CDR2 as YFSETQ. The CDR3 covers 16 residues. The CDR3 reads CASSLFGQIGQETQYF. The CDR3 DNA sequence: TGCGCCAGCAGCTTGTTCGGGCAAATCGGGCAAGAGACCCAGTACTTC.

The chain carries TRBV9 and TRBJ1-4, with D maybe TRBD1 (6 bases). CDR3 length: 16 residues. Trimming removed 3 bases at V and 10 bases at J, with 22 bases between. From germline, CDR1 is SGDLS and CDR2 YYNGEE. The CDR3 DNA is TGTGCCAGCAGCGCAAGAGAGGGGGGCAGCCGGGGAAAACTGTTTTTT. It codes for CASSAREGGSRGKLFF.

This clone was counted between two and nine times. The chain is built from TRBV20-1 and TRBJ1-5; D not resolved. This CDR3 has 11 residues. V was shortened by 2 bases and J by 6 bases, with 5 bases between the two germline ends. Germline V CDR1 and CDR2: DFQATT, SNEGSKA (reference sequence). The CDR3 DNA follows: TGCAGTGCTAGATCTAGTCAGCCCCAGCATTTT. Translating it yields CSARSSQPQHF.

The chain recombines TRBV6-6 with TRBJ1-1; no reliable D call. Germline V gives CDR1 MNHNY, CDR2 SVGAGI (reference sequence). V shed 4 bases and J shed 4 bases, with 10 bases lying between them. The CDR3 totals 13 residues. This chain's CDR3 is CASSSPEVTEAFF. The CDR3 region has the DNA TGTGCCAGCAGTTCCCCCGAGGTCACTGAAGCTTTCTTT.

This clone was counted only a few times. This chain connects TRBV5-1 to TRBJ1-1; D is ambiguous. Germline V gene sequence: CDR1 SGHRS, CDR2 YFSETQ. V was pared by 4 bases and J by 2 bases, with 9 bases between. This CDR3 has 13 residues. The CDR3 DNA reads TGCGCCAGCAGCGCCTTGACAAACACTGAAGCTTTCTTT. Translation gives CASSALTNTEAFF.

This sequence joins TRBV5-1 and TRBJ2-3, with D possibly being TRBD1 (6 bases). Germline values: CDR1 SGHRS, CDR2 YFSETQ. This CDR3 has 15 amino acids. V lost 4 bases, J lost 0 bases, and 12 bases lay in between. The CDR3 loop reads CASSRGHPSTDTQYF. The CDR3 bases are TGCGCCAGCAGCAGGGGACACCCAAGCACAGATACGCAGTATTTT. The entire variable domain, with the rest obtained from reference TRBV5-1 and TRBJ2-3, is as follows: KAGVTQTPRYLIKTRGQQVTLSCSPISGHRSVSWYQQTPGQGLQFLFEYFSETQRNKGNFPGRFSGRQFSNSRSEMNVSTLELGDSALYLCASSRGHPSTDTQYFGPGTRLTVL.

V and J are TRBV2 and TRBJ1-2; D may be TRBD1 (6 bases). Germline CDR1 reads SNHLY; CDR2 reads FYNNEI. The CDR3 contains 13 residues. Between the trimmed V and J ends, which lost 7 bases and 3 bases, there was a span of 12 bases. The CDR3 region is CASKTEGDYGYTF. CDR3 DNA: TGTGCCAGCAAGACCGAGGGGGACTATGGCTACACCTTC.

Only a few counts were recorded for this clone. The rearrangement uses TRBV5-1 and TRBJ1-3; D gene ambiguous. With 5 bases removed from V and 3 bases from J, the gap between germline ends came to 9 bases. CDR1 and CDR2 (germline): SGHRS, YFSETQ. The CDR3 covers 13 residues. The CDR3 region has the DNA TGCGCCAGCAGTAACGAACGTGGAAACACCATATATTTT. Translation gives CASSNERGNTIYF.

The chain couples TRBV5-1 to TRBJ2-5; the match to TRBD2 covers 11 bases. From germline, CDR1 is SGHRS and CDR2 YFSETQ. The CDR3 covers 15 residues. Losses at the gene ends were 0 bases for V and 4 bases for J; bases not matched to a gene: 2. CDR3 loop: CASSLGLAGPETQYF. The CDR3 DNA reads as TGCGCCAGCAGCTTGGGACTAGCGGGGCCAGAGACCCAGTACTTC.

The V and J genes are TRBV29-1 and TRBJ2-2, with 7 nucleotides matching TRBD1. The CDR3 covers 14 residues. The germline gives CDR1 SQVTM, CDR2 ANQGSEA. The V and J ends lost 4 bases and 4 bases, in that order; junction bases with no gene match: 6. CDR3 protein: CSVVHRGGTGELFF. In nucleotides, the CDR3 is TGCAGCGTTGTGCACAGGGGTGGCACCGGGGAGCTGTTTTTT.

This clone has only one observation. The CDR3 DNA follows: TGTGCCAGCAGCCAGGGGGGCAGCCAAGAGACCCAGTACTTC. It specifies CASSQGGSQETQYF. The rearrangement uses TRBV7-2 and TRBJ2-5; weak D call: TRBD1 (7 bases). This CDR3 comprises 14 residues. Trimming took off 5 bases at V and 1 base at J, with 11 bases between the two ends. Germline V gene sequence: CDR1 SGHTA, CDR2 FQGNSA.

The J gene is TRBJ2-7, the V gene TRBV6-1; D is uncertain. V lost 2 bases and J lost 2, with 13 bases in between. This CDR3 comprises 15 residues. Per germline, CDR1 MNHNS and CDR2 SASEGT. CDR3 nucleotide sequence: TGTGCCAGCAGTGAAAGGAGAATGATGACCTACGAGCAGTACTTC. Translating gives CASSERRMMTYEQYF.

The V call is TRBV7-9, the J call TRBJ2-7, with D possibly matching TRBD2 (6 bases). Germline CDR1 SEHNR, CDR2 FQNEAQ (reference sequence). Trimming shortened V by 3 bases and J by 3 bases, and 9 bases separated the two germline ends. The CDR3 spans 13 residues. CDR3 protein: CASSFRGSYEQYF. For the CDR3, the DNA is TGTGCCAGCAGCTTTCGGGGGAGCTACGAGCAGTACTTC. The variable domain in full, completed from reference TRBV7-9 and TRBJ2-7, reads DTGVSQNPRHKITKRGQNVTFRCDPISEHNRLYWYRQTLGQGPEFLTYFQNEAQLEKSRLLSDRFSAERPKGSFSTLEIQRTEQGDSAMYLCASSFRGSYEQYFGPGTRLTVT.

CDR3 nucleotides: TGTGCCAGCGGGACTCCCCCCGGGGGTGAAAAACTGTTTTTT. Amino acid sequence: CASGTPPGGEKLFF. The gene calls are TRBV2 and TRBJ1-4, with a possible D match to TRBD1 (5 bases). From germline, CDR1 is SNHLY and CDR2 FYNNEI. The CDR3 runs to 14 residues. V shed 8 bases and J shed 7 bases, with 17 bases lying between them.